The clone carrying this T cell receptor (beta chain) has a handful of counts. Antigen specificity is unknown. TCRdb re-analysed the RT-PCR reads in MiXCR, keeping a single row per CDR3 protein. Of hundreds of thousands of distinct CDR3 sequences listed, 14% were seen once; the top ten hold less than 9%. This specimen comes from a study of response to subunit inactivated influenza vaccine. Study-wide findings and caveats: Authors suggested each seasonal influenza vaccination recruits few new T cells.

V shed 0 bases and J 7 bases; nucleotides not matched to a gene: 5. Germline assignment: CDR1 MNHEY and CDR2 SVGAGI. The CDR3 contains 15 residues. The sequence derives from a man over 45 who received an inactivated influenza vaccine. The genes are TRBV6-5 and TRBJ1-1; 10 positions agree with TRBD1. This material consisted of PBMCs from blood, taken 14 to 15 days before vaccination. This chain's CDR3 is CASSYSGQGRGEAFF. CDR3 nucleotide sequence: TGTGCCAGCAGTTACTCGGGACAGGGGAGGGGTGAAGCTTTCTTT.